The 6 T cell receptor beta chains below come from one sample, sequenced in a study of T cell repertoires in cytomegalovirus infection. TCRdb reanalysed the reads using MiXCR and keeps one entry per CDR3 protein. This table has fewer than 550,000 distinct CDR3 sequences, around 11% appearing once. The sample consisted of PBMCs. The receptors stem from a human donor in good health (CMV status not recorded). Some clones in this sample may be carry-over from other donors' samples.

This clonotype was counted many times. The chain couples TRBV29-1 to TRBJ1-1, with a possible D match to TRBD1 (6 bases). Germline V lookup: CDR1 SQVTM, CDR2 ANQGSEA. The CDR3 contains 11 residues. Trimming removed 3 bases at V and 9 bases at J, with 11 bases between. CDR3 loop: CSVDSGTKAFF. DNA for the CDR3: TGCAGCGTTGACTCCGGGACAAAAGCTTTCTTT.

The chain recombines TRBV9 with TRBJ2-1; no firm D call. The V gene's germline CDR1 is SGDLS and CDR2 YYNGEE. Trimming stripped 0 bases from V and 1 base from J, with 11 bases between. The CDR3 covers 16 residues. The CDR3 coding sequence is TGTGCCAGCAGCGTAGGGCAGGACCCTTCCTACAATGAGCAGTTCTTC. Residues: CASSVGQDPSYNEQFF. Full variable domain (remainder filled in from reference TRBV9 and TRBJ2-1): DSGVTQTPKHLITATGQRVTLRCSPRSGDLSVYWYQQSLDQGLQFLIQYYNGEERAKGNILERFSAQQFPDLHSELNLSSLELGDSALYFCASSVGQDPSYNEQFFGPGTRLTVL.

This clonotype was picked up many times. The chain employs TRBV5-1 and TRBJ2-5; D tentatively fits TRBD1 or TRBD2 (7 bases each). The CDR3 is 15 amino acids. Germline values: CDR1 SGHRS, CDR2 YFSETQ. The V and J ends lost 4 bases and 4 bases respectively, with 17 bases between them. The CDR3 DNA reads as TGCGCCAGCAGCGGCCAGGGGGGGGTTGGAGAGACCCAGTACTTC. It is translated as CASSGQGGVGETQYF.

This clonotype occurred many times. The chain links TRBV12-3 or TRBV12-4 to TRBJ1-4; D uncertain. The CDR3 covers 13 residues. V was cut by 7 bases and J by 4 bases, with 10 bases left in between. For the CDR3, the DNA is TGTGCCAGCACGGTGTCAGTTAATGAAAAACTGTTTTTT. Residues: CASTVSVNEKLFF.

This clonotype was counted at least ten times. The chain combines TRBV7-2 with TRBJ1-1; D is undetermined. The CDR3 extends over 13 amino acids. The V gene lost 5 bases and the J gene lost 6 bases, with 13 bases spanning the gap. The germline gives CDR1 SGHTA, CDR2 FQGNSA. The CDR3 reads CASSRDTVAEAFF. The CDR3 DNA sequence: TGTGCCAGCAGCCGTGATACGGTCGCTGAAGCTTTCTTT.

This clonotype showed up many times. The V call is TRBV7-8, the J call TRBJ2-7; 10 nucleotides match TRBD2. CDR1 and CDR2 (germline): SGHVS, FQNEAQ. With 1 base clipped from V and 0 bases from J, the junction kept 6 bases outside the gene matches. The length of the CDR3 is 17 residues. CDR3: CASSLGLAGESSYEQYF. DNA for the CDR3: TGTGCCAGCAGCTTAGGACTAGCGGGCGAGAGCTCCTACGAGCAGTACTTC.